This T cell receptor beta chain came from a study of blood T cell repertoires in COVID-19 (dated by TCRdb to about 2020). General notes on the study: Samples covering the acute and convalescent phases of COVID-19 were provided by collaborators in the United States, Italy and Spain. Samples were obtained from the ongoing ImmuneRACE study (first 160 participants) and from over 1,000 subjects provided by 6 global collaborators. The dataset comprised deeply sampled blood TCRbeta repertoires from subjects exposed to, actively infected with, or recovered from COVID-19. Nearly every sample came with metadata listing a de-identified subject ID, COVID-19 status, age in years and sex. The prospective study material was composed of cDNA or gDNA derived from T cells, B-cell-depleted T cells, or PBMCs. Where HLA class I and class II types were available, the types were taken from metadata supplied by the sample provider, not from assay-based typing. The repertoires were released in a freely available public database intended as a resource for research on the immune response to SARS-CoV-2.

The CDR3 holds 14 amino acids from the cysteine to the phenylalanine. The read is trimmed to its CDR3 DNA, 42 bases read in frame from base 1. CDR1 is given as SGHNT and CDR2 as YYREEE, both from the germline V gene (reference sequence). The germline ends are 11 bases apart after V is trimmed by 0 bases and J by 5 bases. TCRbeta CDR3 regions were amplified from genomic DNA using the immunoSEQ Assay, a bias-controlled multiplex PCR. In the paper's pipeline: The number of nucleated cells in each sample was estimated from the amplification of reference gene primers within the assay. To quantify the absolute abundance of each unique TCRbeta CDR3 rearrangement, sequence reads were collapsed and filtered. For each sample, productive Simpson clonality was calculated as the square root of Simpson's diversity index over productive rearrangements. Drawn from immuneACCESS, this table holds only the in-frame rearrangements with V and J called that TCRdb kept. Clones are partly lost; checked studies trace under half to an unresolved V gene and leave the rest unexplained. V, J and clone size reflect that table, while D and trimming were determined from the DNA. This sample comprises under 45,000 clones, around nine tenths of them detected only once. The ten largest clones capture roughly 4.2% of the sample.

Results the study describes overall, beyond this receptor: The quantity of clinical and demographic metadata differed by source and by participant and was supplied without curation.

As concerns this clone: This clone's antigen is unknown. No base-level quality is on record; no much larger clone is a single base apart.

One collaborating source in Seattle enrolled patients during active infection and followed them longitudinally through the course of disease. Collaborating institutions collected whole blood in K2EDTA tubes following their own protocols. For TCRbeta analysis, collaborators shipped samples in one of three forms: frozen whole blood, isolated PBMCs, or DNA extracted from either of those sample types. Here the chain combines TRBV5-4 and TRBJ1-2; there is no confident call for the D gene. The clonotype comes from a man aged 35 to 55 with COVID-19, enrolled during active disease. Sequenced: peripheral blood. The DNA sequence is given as TGTGCCAGCAGCTTGGGCGCGGGAGGGTATGGCTACACCTTC. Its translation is CASSLGAGGYGYTF.